The rows below give T cell receptor beta chains drawn from one sample of a study of long-term antiretroviral therapy in people with HIV. The protocol was immunoSEQ multiplex PCR, while the TCRdb copy is restricted to in-frame clones and leaves out a portion. The data hold roughly 42,000 clones, with approximately 89% observed a single time. Specimen: unsorted PBMCs, collected 3.1 years after starting antiretroviral therapy. The receptors shown here come from a woman between 50 and 59 years old with HIV. CDR3s include the opening cysteine and the closing phenylalanine or tryptophan. Each record gives: J gene, CDR3 length, D gene, clone size, V gene, CDR3 protein, CDR3 DNA. The D gene is left open where the match is weak. Clone sizes are given selectively: once, few, many, or a class where the clone is expanded.

j_gene: TRBJ2-7
len: 15
d_gene: TRBD2
abundance: -
v_gene: TRBV27
CDR3aa: CASSLGGVGTYEQYF
CDR3nt: TGTGCCAGCAGTTTAGGGGGGGTCGGGACCTACGAGCAGTACTTC

j_gene: TRBJ2-3
len: 16
d_gene: -
abundance: -
v_gene: TRBV10-3
CDR3aa: CAISPMTGGEADTQYF
CDR3nt: TGTGCCATCAGTCCCATGACCGGCGGGGAAGCAGATACGCAGTATTTT

j_gene: TRBJ2-4
len: 20
d_gene: TRBD1
abundance: -
v_gene: TRBV15
CDR3aa: CATSRVSWAGGFLAKNIQYF
CDR3nt: TGTGCCACCAGCAGAGTTTCTTGGGCAGGGGGATTTCTAGCCAAAAACATTCAGTACTTC

j_gene: TRBJ2-1
len: 14
d_gene: -
abundance: once
v_gene: TRBV7-2
CDR3aa: CARAGHWPYNEQFF
CDR3nt: TGTGCCAGGGCCGGCCACTGGCCTTACAATGAGCAGTTCTTC

j_gene: TRBJ1-1
len: 13
d_gene: -
abundance: -
v_gene: TRBV7-3
CDR3aa: CASSLFLNTEAFF
CDR3nt: TGTGCCAGCAGCTTATTTTTGAACACTGAAGCTTTCTTT

j_gene: TRBJ2-5
len: 15
d_gene: -
abundance: once
v_gene: TRBV29-1
CDR3aa: CSVVPGGGIQETQYF
CDR3nt: TGCAGCGTTGTGCCCGGCGGTGGGATCCAAGAGACCCAGTACTTC

j_gene: TRBJ1-5
len: 17
d_gene: -
abundance: -
v_gene: TRBV12-2
CDR3aa: CASRQNRAPPQNQPQHF
CDR3nt: TGTGCAAGTCGCCAAAACAGGGCCCCTCCGCAAAATCAGCCCCAGCATTTT

j_gene: TRBJ2-7
len: 13
d_gene: -
abundance: -
v_gene: TRBV7-6
CDR3aa: CASSDLSSYEQYF
CDR3nt: TGTGCCAGCAGTGACCTTAGCTCCTACGAGCAGTACTTC

j_gene: TRBJ1-1
len: 14
d_gene: -
abundance: -
v_gene: TRBV6-1
CDR3aa: CASSEAGGYTEAFF
CDR3nt: TGTGCCAGCAGTGAAGCGGGCGGCTACACTGAAGCTTTCTTT

j_gene: TRBJ1-3
len: 14
d_gene: -
abundance: -
v_gene: TRBV6-5
CDR3aa: CASNSQGSGNTIYF
CDR3nt: TGTGCCAGCAACTCACAGGGTTCTGGAAACACCATATATTTT

j_gene: TRBJ1-2
len: 13
d_gene: -
abundance: -
v_gene: TRBV7-8
CDR3aa: CASSLVPRYGYTF
CDR3nt: TGTGCCAGCAGCTTAGTCCCCCGCTATGGCTACACCTTC

j_gene: TRBJ2-6
len: 16
d_gene: -
abundance: -
v_gene: TRBV2
CDR3aa: CASSPMRGSGANVLTF
CDR3nt: TGTGCCAGCAGTCCTATGAGAGGCTCTGGGGCCAACGTCCTGACTTTC

j_gene: TRBJ1-1
len: 13
d_gene: -
abundance: -
v_gene: TRBV30
CDR3aa: CAWSEQLDTEAFF
CDR3nt: TGTGCCTGGAGTGAGCAGCTGGACACTGAAGCTTTCTTT

j_gene: TRBJ1-4
len: 16
d_gene: -
abundance: -
v_gene: TRBV27
CDR3aa: CASSLQRKATNEKLFF
CDR3nt: TGTGCCAGCAGTTTACAAAGAAAGGCAACTAATGAAAAACTGTTTTTT

j_gene: TRBJ2-3
len: 13
d_gene: -
abundance: -
v_gene: TRBV5-1
CDR3aa: CASSLPPSDTQYF
CDR3nt: TGCGCCAGCAGCTTGCCCCCCTCAGATACGCAGTATTTT

j_gene: TRBJ2-5
len: 14
d_gene: -
abundance: -
v_gene: TRBV5-1
CDR3aa: CASKEGGGAETQYF
CDR3nt: TGCGCCAGCAAAGAGGGGGGAGGGGCAGAGACCCAGTACTTC

j_gene: TRBJ1-1
len: 14
d_gene: TRBD1
abundance: -
v_gene: TRBV2
CDR3aa: CASSVQGGYTEAFF
CDR3nt: TGTGCCAGCAGTGTTCAGGGGGGGTACACTGAAGCTTTCTTT

j_gene: TRBJ1-1
len: 15
d_gene: -
abundance: -
v_gene: TRBV9
CDR3aa: CASSVATGGVTEAFF
CDR3nt: TGTGCCAGCAGCGTAGCTACTGGGGGGGTGACTGAAGCTTTCTTT

j_gene: TRBJ1-6
len: 15
d_gene: -
abundance: few
v_gene: TRBV7-3
CDR3aa: CASSSDSSYNSPLHF
CDR3nt: TGTGCCAGCAGCTCTGACAGCTCCTATAATTCACCCCTCCACTTT

j_gene: TRBJ2-3
len: 14
d_gene: -
abundance: -
v_gene: TRBV9
CDR3aa: CASSAPVGADTQYF
CDR3nt: TGTGCCAGCAGCGCCCCTGTCGGGGCAGATACGCAGTATTTT

j_gene: TRBJ2-7
len: 14
d_gene: -
abundance: -
v_gene: TRBV5-8
CDR3aa: CASSFFRDSYEQYF
CDR3nt: TGTGCCAGCAGCTTTTTCCGGGACTCCTACGAGCAGTACTTC

j_gene: TRBJ1-1
len: 14
d_gene: TRBD1
abundance: -
v_gene: TRBV11-2
CDR3aa: CASSLITSGGEAFF
CDR3nt: TGTGCCAGCAGCTTAATAACGTCAGGGGGCGAAGCTTTCTTT

j_gene: TRBJ2-5
len: 12
d_gene: -
abundance: -
v_gene: TRBV7-2
CDR3aa: CASSFLGGTQYF
CDR3nt: TGTGCCAGCAGCTTTCTGGGAGGGACCCAGTACTTC

j_gene: TRBJ1-2
len: 13
d_gene: -
abundance: -
v_gene: TRBV29-1
CDR3aa: CSATQTATLGYTF
CDR3nt: TGCAGCGCGACTCAAACAGCGACCCTTGGCTACACCTTC

j_gene: TRBJ2-5
len: 13
d_gene: -
abundance: once
v_gene: TRBV5-1
CDR3aa: CASSLAGDGTQYF
CDR3nt: TGCGCCAGCAGCTTGGCCGGCGATGGGACCCAGTACTTC

j_gene: TRBJ1-4
len: 14
d_gene: -
abundance: -
v_gene: TRBV5-1
CDR3aa: CASSLAGGTEKLFF
CDR3nt: TGCGCCAGCAGCTTGGCTGGGGGCACTGAAAAACTGTTTTTT

j_gene: TRBJ2-1
len: 15
d_gene: TRBD1
abundance: once
v_gene: TRBV4-2
CDR3aa: CASSRRTRDSNEQFF
CDR3nt: TGTGCCAGCAGCCGAAGAACCCGGGACAGCAATGAGCAGTTCTTC

j_gene: TRBJ1-2
len: 14
d_gene: TRBD1
abundance: few
v_gene: TRBV19
CDR3aa: CASSIRDRPYGYTF
CDR3nt: TGTGCCAGTAGTATCCGGGACAGACCCTATGGCTACACCTTC

j_gene: TRBJ2-7
len: 13
d_gene: -
abundance: -
v_gene: TRBV9
CDR3aa: CASSGSGFYEQYF
CDR3nt: TGTGCCAGCAGCGGGTCAGGCTTCTACGAGCAGTACTTC

j_gene: TRBJ2-5
len: 15
d_gene: -
abundance: -
v_gene: TRBV7-3
CDR3aa: CASSLTGRPQETQYF
CDR3nt: TGTGCCAGCAGCTTAACGGGCAGACCCCAGGAGACCCAGTACTTC

j_gene: TRBJ2-5
len: 15
d_gene: TRBD1
abundance: -
v_gene: TRBV18
CDR3aa: CASSPTGRDRETQYF
CDR3nt: TGTGCCAGCTCACCTACGGGCCGGGACAGGGAGACCCAGTACTTC

j_gene: TRBJ2-4
len: 15
d_gene: -
abundance: -
v_gene: TRBV4-1
CDR3aa: CASSPDTLAKNIQYF
CDR3nt: TGCGCCAGCAGCCCGGACACGTTAGCCAAAAACATTCAGTACTTC

j_gene: TRBJ1-2
len: 14
d_gene: -
abundance: -
v_gene: TRBV6-5
CDR3aa: CASSYRDRDYGYTF
CDR3nt: TGTGCCAGCAGTTACCGGGACCGAGACTATGGCTACACCTTC

j_gene: TRBJ1-2
len: 16
d_gene: TRBD1
abundance: -
v_gene: TRBV25-1
CDR3aa: CASSVGRTGVDYGYTF
CDR3nt: TGTGCCAGCAGTGTGGGAAGGACAGGGGTTGACTATGGCTACACCTTC

j_gene: TRBJ1-6
len: 15
d_gene: TRBD1
abundance: -
v_gene: TRBV18
CDR3aa: CASSPGTGETSPLHF
CDR3nt: TGTGCCAGCTCACCAGGGACAGGAGAGACTTCACCCCTCCACTTT

j_gene: TRBJ2-2
len: 14
d_gene: -
abundance: -
v_gene: TRBV10-2
CDR3aa: CASTELPRAGELFF
CDR3nt: TGCGCCAGCACCGAACTTCCCCGGGCCGGGGAGCTGTTTTTT

j_gene: TRBJ1-2
len: 13
d_gene: -
abundance: few
v_gene: TRBV2
CDR3aa: CASTLAGAYGYTF
CDR3nt: TGTGCCAGCACCCTGGCGGGGGCGTATGGCTACACCTTC

j_gene: TRBJ2-3
len: 13
d_gene: -
abundance: -
v_gene: TRBV27
CDR3aa: CASSLESTDTQYF
CDR3nt: TGTGCCAGCAGTTTGGAAAGCACAGATACGCAGTATTTT

j_gene: TRBJ1-5
len: 15
d_gene: -
abundance: few
v_gene: TRBV21-1
CDR3aa: CASSKEVSTARREHF
CDR3nt: TGTGCCAGCAGCAAAGAAGTTTCGACAGCCCGCAGGGAGCATTTT

j_gene: TRBJ2-7
len: 16
d_gene: -
abundance: -
v_gene: TRBV2
CDR3aa: CASSRARDGSSYEQYF
CDR3nt: TGTGCCAGCAGTAGAGCTCGGGACGGAAGCTCCTACGAGCAGTACTTC

j_gene: TRBJ1-1
len: 13
d_gene: -
abundance: -
v_gene: TRBV6-5
CDR3aa: CASSYSVRTEAFF
CDR3nt: TGTGCCAGCAGTTACAGCGTCCGCACTGAAGCTTTCTTT

j_gene: TRBJ1-3
len: 15
d_gene: -
abundance: once
v_gene: TRBV7-9
CDR3aa: CASSFSQGPGNTIYF
CDR3nt: TGTGCCAGCAGCTTCTCTCAGGGGCCTGGAAACACCATATATTTT

j_gene: TRBJ1-2
len: 12
d_gene: -
abundance: -
v_gene: TRBV2
CDR3aa: CASIGEGYGYTF
CDR3nt: TGTGCCAGCATCGGGGAAGGCTATGGCTACACCTTC

j_gene: TRBJ2-7
len: 16
d_gene: -
abundance: -
v_gene: TRBV25-1
CDR3aa: CASSGPVGGPPYEQYF
CDR3nt: TGTGCCAGCAGTGGCCCGGTTGGGGGTCCACCCTACGAGCAGTACTTC

j_gene: TRBJ1-2
len: 12
d_gene: -
abundance: few
v_gene: TRBV29-1
CDR3aa: CSVSQETYGYTF
CDR3nt: TGCAGCGTATCCCAGGAGACCTATGGCTACACCTTC

j_gene: TRBJ2-1
len: 13
d_gene: TRBD1
abundance: -
v_gene: TRBV6-5
CDR3aa: CASSQPGQGVGFF
CDR3nt: TGTGCCAGCAGTCAGCCGGGACAGGGAGTTGGCTTCTTC